The 4 T cell receptor beta chains below were found in one sample sequenced in a study of radiotherapy plus CTLA-4 blockade in lung cancer. Some clones are missing from TCRdb's copy, which holds only in-frame ones; the method was immunoSEQ multiplex PCR. The sample yields about 66,000 clones, around 81% seen once. Source: peripheral blood, taken from a patient treated with radiotherapy plus ipilimumab. These receptors originate from a human donor with non-small cell lung cancer who had a partial response to radiotherapy plus ipilimumab.

As concerns this clone: The sample carries other DNA sequences with the same CDR3. This chain joins TRBV5-1 and TRBJ2-1; a possible D gene is TRBD2 (7 bases). Germline V gene lookup returns CDR1 SGHRS and CDR2 YFSETQ. The V and J ends lost 0 bases and 7 bases respectively, with 14 bases between them. The CDR3 has 15 residues. DNA for the CDR3: TGCGCCAGCAGCTTGGCGGGGGGCGCTTATAATGAGCAGTTCTTC. This codes for CASSLAGGAYNEQFF. The full variable domain, in which reference TRBV5-1 and TRBJ2-1 provide the parts outside the CDR3, is KAGVTQTPRYLIKTRGQQVTLSCSPISGHRSVSWYQQTPGQGLQFLFEYFSETQRNKGNFPGRFSGRQFSNSRSEMNVSTLELGDSALYLCASSLAGGAYNEQFFGPGTRLTVL.

This clone was recorded a few times. This rearrangement joins TRBV5-6 to TRBJ1-4; D might be TRBD1 (5 bases). The germline gives CDR1 SGHDT, CDR2 YYEEEE. The CDR3 length is 14 residues. V lost 4 bases to trimming and J lost 1 base, with 8 bases between them. DNA of the CDR3: TGTGCCAGCAGCCAGGGCCGAACTAATGAAAAACTGTTTTTT. Protein product: CASSQGRTNEKLFF. The full variable domain, rest sourced from reference TRBV5-6 and TRBJ1-4, is DAGVTQSPTHLIKTRGQQVTLRCSPKSGHDTVSWYQQALGQGPQFIFQYYEEEERQRGNFPDRFSGHQFPNYSSELNVNALLLGDSALYLCASSQGRTNEKLFFGSGTQLSVL.

This chain connects TRBV6-1 to TRBJ1-1; unclear D gene. Germline V gene sequence: CDR1 MNHNS, CDR2 SASEGT. The CDR3 totals 10 residues. V lost 2 bases and J 11 bases, leaving 6 bases between the germline ends. CDR3 in DNA: TGTGCCAGCAGTGAACGTGTGGCTTTCTTT. Its protein product is CASSERVAFF.

The chain couples TRBV7-3 to TRBJ2-3; the match to TRBD2 covers 7 bases. Losses at the gene ends were 6 bases for V and 4 bases for J; bases not matched to a gene: 4. The CDR3 runs to 13 residues. The germline gives CDR1 SGHTA, CDR2 FQGTGA. Here the CDR3 DNA reads TGTGCCAGCAGTCGGACTAGGGCAGATACGCAGTATTTT. Translation: CASSRTRADTQYF.